The text below deals with one T cell receptor (beta chain). The antigen is undetermined. Molecular-barcoded quantitative 5'-RACE produced these TCR beta libraries. TCRdb passed the 5' RACE reads through MiXCR, listing each CDR3 protein once. The sample includes a few hundred thousand distinct CDR3 sequences, 20% to 25% seen only once; the top ten take about 15%. This entry belongs to a study of CD8 T cells in ankylosing spondylitis. The V and J ends lost 6 bases and 3 bases respectively, with 14 bases between them. From germline, CDR1 is SGHTA and CDR2 FQGTGA. The CDR3 length is 14 residues. General study points: Blood of patients with ankylosing spondylitis appeared to be characterized by a TCR beta motif of fewer than 10 highly homologous variants.

The gene calls are TRBV7-3 and TRBJ1-2; D gene unclear. The TCR comes from a male donor with ankylosing spondylitis. The sequenced sample was blood, either unsorted or a sorted T cell fraction (not recorded which). CDR3 amino acids: CASSSVPWDYGYTF. In nucleotides, the CDR3 is TGTGCCAGCAGTTCAGTACCATGGGACTATGGCTACACCTTC.